This T cell receptor beta chain stems from a study of CD8 T cells in ankylosing spondylitis. It was by quantitative 5'-RACE with molecular barcodes that TCR beta libraries were made. TCRdb reanalysed the 5' RACE reads using MiXCR and keeps one entry per CDR3 protein. The data show under 150,000 distinct CDR3 sequences, roughly 7.7% seen once. This CDR3 contains 15 residues. CDR1 is DFQATT, CDR2 SNEGSKA, per germline (reference sequence). The V and J ends lost 6 bases and 1 base, in that order; junction bases with no gene match: 10. This clonotype was detected a few times. The source material was synovial fluid, either unsorted or a sorted T cell fraction (not recorded which). The receptor comes from a male donor with ankylosing spondylitis. V usage is TRBV20-1 and J usage is TRBJ2-3, with 7 bases identical to TRBD2. The CDR3 nucleotides read TGCAGTGCCACGGGCGGGAGCTGGGGCACAGATACGCAGTATTTT. Protein: CSATGGSWGTDTQYF.